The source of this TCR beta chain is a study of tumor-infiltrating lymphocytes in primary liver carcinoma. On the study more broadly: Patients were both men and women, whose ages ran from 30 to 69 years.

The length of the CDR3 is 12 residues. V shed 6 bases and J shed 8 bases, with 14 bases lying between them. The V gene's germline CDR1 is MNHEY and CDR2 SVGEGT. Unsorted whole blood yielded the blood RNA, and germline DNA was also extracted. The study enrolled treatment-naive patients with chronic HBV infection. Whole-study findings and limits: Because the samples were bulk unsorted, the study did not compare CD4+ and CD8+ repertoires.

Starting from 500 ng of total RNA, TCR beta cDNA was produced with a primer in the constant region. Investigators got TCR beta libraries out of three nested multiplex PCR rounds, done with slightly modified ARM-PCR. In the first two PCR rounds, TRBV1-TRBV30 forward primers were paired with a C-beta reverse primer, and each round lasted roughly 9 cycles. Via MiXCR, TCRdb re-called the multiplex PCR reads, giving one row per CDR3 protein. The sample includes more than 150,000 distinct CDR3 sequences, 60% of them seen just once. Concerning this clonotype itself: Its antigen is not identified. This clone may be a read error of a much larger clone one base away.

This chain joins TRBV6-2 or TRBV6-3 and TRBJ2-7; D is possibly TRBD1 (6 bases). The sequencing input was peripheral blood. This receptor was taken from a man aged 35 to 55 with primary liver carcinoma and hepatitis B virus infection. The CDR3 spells CASSPQGVKQYF. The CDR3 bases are TGTGCCAGCAGCCCACAGGGAGTCAAGCAGTACTTC.